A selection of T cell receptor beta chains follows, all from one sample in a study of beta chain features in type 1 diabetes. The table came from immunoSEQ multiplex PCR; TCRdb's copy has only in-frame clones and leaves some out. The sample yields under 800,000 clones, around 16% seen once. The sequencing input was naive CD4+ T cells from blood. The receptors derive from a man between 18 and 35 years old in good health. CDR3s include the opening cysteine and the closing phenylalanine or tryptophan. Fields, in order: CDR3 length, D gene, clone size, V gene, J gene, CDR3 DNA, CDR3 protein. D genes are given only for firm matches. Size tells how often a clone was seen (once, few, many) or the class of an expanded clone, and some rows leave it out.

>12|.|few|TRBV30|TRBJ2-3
TGTGCCTGGAGAGGAAGCACAGATACGCAGTATTTT
CAWRGSTDTQYF
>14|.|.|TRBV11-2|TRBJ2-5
TGTGCCAGCAGCCCCGCTGACAGGACCGAGACCCAGTACTTC
CASSPADRTETQYF
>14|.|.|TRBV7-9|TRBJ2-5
TGTGCCAGCAGTGTAGGGCAACGGGTCGGGACCCAGTACTTC
CASSVGQRVGTQYF
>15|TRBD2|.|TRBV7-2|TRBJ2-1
TGTGCCAGCAGCTCGACTAGCGACAACTACAATGAGCAGTTCTTC
CASSSTSDNYNEQFF
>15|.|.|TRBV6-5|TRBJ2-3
TGTGCCAGCAGTGCCAGGGGCCGGGGGACAGATACGCAGTATTTT
CASSARGRGTDTQYF
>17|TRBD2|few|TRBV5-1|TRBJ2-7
TGCGCCAGCAGCCCGGCAGTAGCGGGAGGACGGTTATACGAGCAGTACTTC
CASSPAVAGGRLYEQYF
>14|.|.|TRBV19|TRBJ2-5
TGTGCCAGTTCCCCTCGACAGAGACAAGAGACCCAGTACTTC
CASSPRQRQETQYF
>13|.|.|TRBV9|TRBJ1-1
TGTGCCAGCAGCTTCTCCCTCCAGGCTGAAGCTTTCTTT
CASSFSLQAEAFF
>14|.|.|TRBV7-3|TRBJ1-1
TGTGCCAGCAAGCCCGGACCTACGAACACTGAAGCTTTCTTT
CASKPGPTNTEAFF
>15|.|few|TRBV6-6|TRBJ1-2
TGTGCCAGTAATGACCATAGGGATGGTAACTATGGCTACACCTTC
CASNDHRDGNYGYTF
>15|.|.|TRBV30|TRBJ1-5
TGTGCCTGGACCTTGGGGGCCCATGGGAATCAGCCCCAGCATTTT
CAWTLGAHGNQPQHF
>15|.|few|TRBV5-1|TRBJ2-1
TGCGCCAGCAGCACGGGGAGTAGCTCCTACAATGAGCAGTTCTTC
CASSTGSSSYNEQFF
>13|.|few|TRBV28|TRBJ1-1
TGTGCCAGCAGTTTTTTTTCGAACACTGAAGCTTTCTTT
CASSFFSNTEAFF
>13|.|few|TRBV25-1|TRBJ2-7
TGTGCCAGCAGTGAATGGCAGGGCTACGAGCAGTACTTC
CASSEWQGYEQYF
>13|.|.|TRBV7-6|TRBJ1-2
TGTGCCAGCAGCTTAGATGGGGGGTATGGCTACACCTTC
CASSLDGGYGYTF
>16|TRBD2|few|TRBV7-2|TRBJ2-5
TGTGCCAGCAGCTTAGCGCTAGCGGGGGGCGGGGAGACCCAGTACTTC
CASSLALAGGGETQYF
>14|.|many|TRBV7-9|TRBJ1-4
TGTGCCAGCAGACTTGAAGGTCTAGGTGAAAAACTGTTTTTT
CASRLEGLGEKLFF
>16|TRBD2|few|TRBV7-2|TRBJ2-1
TGTGCCAGCAGCAGGGAGCGGGGGGCCTCCTACAATGAGCAGTTCTTC
CASSRERGASYNEQFF
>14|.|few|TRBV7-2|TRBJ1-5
TGTGCCAGCAGCCCAGGACGCGGGAATCAGCCCCAGCATTTT
CASSPGRGNQPQHF
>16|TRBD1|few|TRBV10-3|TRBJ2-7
TGTGCCATCAGTGCCCTACTACAGGGGGCAGCTGACGAGCAGTACTTC
CAISALLQGAADEQYF
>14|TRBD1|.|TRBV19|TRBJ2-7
TGTGCCAGTAGTCCGCTGGACAGGGGTTACGAGCAGTACTTC
CASSPLDRGYEQYF
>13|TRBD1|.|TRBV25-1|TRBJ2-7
TGTGCCAGCAGTCGGACAGGGTTGGGAGAGCAGTACTTC
CASSRTGLGEQYF
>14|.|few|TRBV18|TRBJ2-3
TGTGCCAGCTCACCTCTAAGTGCGGCAGATACGCAGTATTTT
CASSPLSAADTQYF
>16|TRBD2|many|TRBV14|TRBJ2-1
TGTGCCAGCAGCCCTCCTCGGGGGGGCCGAGGCAATGAGCAGTTCTTC
CASSPPRGGRGNEQFF
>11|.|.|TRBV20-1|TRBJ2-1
TGCAGTGCTAGACCTTACAATGAGCAGTTCTTC
CSARPYNEQFF
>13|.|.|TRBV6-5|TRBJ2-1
TGTGCCAGCACTAAAAGCTCCTACAATGAGCAGTTCTTC
CASTKSSYNEQFF
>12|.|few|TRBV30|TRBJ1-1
TGTGCCCGGAGACGGGGGGCCACTGAAGCTTTCTTT
CARRRGATEAFF
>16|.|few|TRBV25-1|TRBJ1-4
TGTGCCAGCAGTCCCGGGACAATCGCAACTAATGAAAAACTGTTTTTT
CASSPGTIATNEKLFF
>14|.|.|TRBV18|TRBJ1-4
TGTGCCAGCTCACCGTCGAGGGCTAATGAAAAACTGTTTTTT
CASSPSRANEKLFF
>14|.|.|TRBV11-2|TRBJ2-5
TGTGCCAGCAGCTTAACTGGCCCCTCGGAGACCCAGTACTTC
CASSLTGPSETQYF
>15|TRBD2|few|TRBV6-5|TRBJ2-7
TGTGCCAGCAGTTACTCGGTGCGGGAGGGCGACGAGCAGTACTTC
CASSYSVREGDEQYF
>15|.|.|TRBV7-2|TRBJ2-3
TGTGCCAGCAGCACTAAAGGTTCAGGGACAGATACGCAGTATTTT
CASSTKGSGTDTQYF
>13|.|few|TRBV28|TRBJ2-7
TGTGCCAGCAGTTATCCTCTCGGACAGGAGCAGTACTTC
CASSYPLGQEQYF
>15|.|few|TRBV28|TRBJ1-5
TGTGCCAGCAGTCCAACAGGGCTCAACAATCAGCCCCAGCATTTT
CASSPTGLNNQPQHF
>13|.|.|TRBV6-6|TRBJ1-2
TGTGCCAGCAGGCAGGACGGGAACTATGGCTACACCTTC
CASRQDGNYGYTF
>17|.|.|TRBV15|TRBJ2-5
TGTGCCACCAGCCTAAAGAGGGGTCACAGGTACCAAGAGACCCAGTACTTC
CATSLKRGHRYQETQYF
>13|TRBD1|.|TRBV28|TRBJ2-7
TGTGCCAGCAGGACCCAGGGGGCCTACGAGCAGTACTTC
CASRTQGAYEQYF
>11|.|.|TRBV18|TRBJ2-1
TGTGCCAGCTCACCACACAATGAGCAGTTCTTC
CASSPHNEQFF
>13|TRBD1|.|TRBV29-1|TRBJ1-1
TGCAGCGCAATCCCGGGGACAGGTAATAAGCTTTTCTTT
CSAIPGTGNKLFF
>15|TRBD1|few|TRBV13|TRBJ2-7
TGTGCCAGCAGCCGACCCGGACAGGGAGAACTCGAGCAGTACTTC
CASSRPGQGELEQYF
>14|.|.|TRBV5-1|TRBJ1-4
TGCGCCAGCAGCTCCACGGGGGCTAATGAAAAACTGTTTTTT
CASSSTGANEKLFF
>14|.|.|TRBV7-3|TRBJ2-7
TGTGCCAGCAGCTTAACGAAAACAGGGCGCGAGCAGTACTTC
CASSLTKTGREQYF
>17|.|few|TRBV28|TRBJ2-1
TGTGCCAGCAGTCCCACGACGGGATTACCACCCTACAATGAGCAGTTCTTC
CASSPTTGLPPYNEQFF
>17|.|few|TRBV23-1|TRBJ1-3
TGCGCCAGCAGTCATGTCGACTTTCGGAGGCCTGGAAACACCATATATTTT
CASSHVDFRRPGNTIYF
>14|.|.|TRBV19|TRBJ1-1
TGTGCCAGTAGTGGGGGGAGGTTGAGACGGAAAGCTTTCTTT
CASSGGRLRRKAFF
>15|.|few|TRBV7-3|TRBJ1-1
TGTGCCAGCAGCTTCAGGGGCCGGGGCGCGACTGAAGCTTTCTTT
CASSFRGRGATEAFF
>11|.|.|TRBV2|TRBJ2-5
TGTGCCTGGGGGGACACCGAGACCCAGTACTTC
CAWGDTETQYF
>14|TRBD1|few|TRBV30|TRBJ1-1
TGTGCCTGGAAATCCCAGGGGGTTTGGACTGAAGCTTTCTTT
CAWKSQGVWTEAFF